This T cell receptor beta chain stems from a study of T cell repertoires in cytomegalovirus infection. At the level of the study: Indications of both CMV infection and matching HLA type were provided by public TCR beta signatures.

The V end was cut by 3 bases, the J end by 8 bases, with 6 bases between. The V gene's germline CDR1 is SGHDT and CDR2 YYEEEE. CDR3 length: 12 amino acids. Only a few counts were recorded for this clonotype. Its antigen is undetermined. Findings and caveats of the study: The ex vivo response was dominated by HLA-C-restricted CMV-specific TCR beta clonotypes. Based on cumulative public TCR beta family frequency, carriers of CMV plus the relevant HLA were identified.

TCRdb independently ran MiXCR on the reads; one entry per CDR3 protein. The sample carries some 920,000 distinct CDR3 sequences, about a third recorded once. Sample: cultured CD8+ T cells from PBMCs, taken from culture after CMV antigen stimulation. The V gene is TRBV5-6, the J gene TRBJ1-6, with D uncertain. This clonotype was obtained from a human donor in good health (CMV status not recorded). Some clones in this sample may be carry-over from other donors' samples. The CDR3 nucleotides are TGTGCCAGCAGCTCTGCGGATTCACCCCTCCACTTT. It is translated as CASSSADSPLHF.